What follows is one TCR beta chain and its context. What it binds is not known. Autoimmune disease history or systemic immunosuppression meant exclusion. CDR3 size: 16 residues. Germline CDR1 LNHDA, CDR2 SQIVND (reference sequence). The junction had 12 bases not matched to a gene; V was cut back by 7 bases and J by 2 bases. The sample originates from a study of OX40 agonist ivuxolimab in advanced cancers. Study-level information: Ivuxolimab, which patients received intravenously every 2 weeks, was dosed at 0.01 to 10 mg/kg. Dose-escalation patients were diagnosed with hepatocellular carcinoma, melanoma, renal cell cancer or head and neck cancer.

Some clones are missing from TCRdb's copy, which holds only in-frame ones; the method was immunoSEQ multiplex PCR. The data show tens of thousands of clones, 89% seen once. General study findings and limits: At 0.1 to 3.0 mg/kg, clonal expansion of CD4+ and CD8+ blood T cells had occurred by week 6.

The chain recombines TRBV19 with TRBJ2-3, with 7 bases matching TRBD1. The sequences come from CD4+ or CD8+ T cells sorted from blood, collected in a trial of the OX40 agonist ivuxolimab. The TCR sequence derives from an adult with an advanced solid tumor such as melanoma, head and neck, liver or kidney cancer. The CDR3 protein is CASKNVKTGVTDTQYF. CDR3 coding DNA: TGTGCCAGTAAAAACGTTAAAACAGGGGTCACAGATACGCAGTATTTT.